This T cell receptor (beta chain) was identified in a study of T cells in Graves' hyperthyroidism and ophthalmopathy. Amplified TCR beta CDR3 regions derived from RNA transcripts. Using the HTBI primer set, a first-round RT-PCR was run on the TCR CDR3. TCRdb re-derived calls from the multiplex PCR reads in MiXCR, one entry per CDR3 protein. Of about 59,000 distinct CDR3 sequences in the sample, 53% were seen once. Uncontrolled infection, other autoimmune disease, pregnancy or lactation excluded patients. Thyroid ultrasound, orbital computed tomography, clinical symptoms, and serum thyroxine and TRAb underpinned diagnoses. A note on this clonotype: The antigen remains undetermined.

Study results and caveats: Progression to ophthalmopathy was predicted a median of roughly 6.8 months early.

The CDR3 loop spans 16 amino acids. The germline CDR1 and CDR2 sequences are KGHSH and LQKENI. Losses at the gene ends were 2 bases for V and 7 bases for J; bases not matched to a gene: 9. This chain joins TRBV18 and TRBJ2-7, with TRBD1 matching 12 bases. This receptor was obtained from a woman aged 60-70 years with Graves' ophthalmopathy. Sequenced sample: blood. The CDR3 DNA reads TGTGCCAGCTCACCAGACGTTGGGACAGGGGGCGGAGAGCAGTACTTC. Translation: CASSPDVGTGGGEQYF.